One sample yielded the 12 T cell receptor beta chains listed below, sequenced in a study of T cells in tuberculosis. Clones were sequenced by immunoSEQ multiplex PCR, and TCRdb holds only the in-frame ones, with some missing. The table lists some 31,000 clones, 95% to 96% of them singletons. The source material was PBMCs. The receptors here all came from a donor aged 10 to 29 with latent tuberculosis or without tuberculosis infection.

This chain links TRBV2 with TRBJ2-1; D might be TRBD2 (6 bases). The CDR3 is 15 residues long. V gave up 6 bases and J gave up 6 bases, with 18 bases separating them. Germline assignment: CDR1 SNHLY and CDR2 FYNNEI. CDR3 sequence: CASRTGTRSSNEQFF. DNA of the CDR3: TGTGCCAGCAGGACCGGGACTCGCTCGTCCAATGAGCAGTTCTTC.

The chain couples TRBV28 to TRBJ2-2; possibly TRBD2 for D (6 bases). V was clipped by 7 bases and J by 5 bases, with 17 bases between them. The CDR3 consists of 15 residues. CDR1 and CDR2 (germline): MDHEN, SYDVKM. The CDR3 coding sequence is TGTGCCAGCACCCCTGGAGGGGCGTGGACCGGGGAGCTGTTTTTT. It specifies CASTPGGAWTGELFF. The variable domain in full, with the rest retrieved from reference TRBV28 and TRBJ2-2, is DVKVTQSSRYLVKRTGEKVFLECVQDMDHENMFWYRQDPGLGLRLIYFSYDVKMKEKGDIPEGYSVSREKKERFSLILESASTNQTSMYLCASTPGGAWTGELFFGEGSRLTVL.

The chain carries TRBV7-9 and TRBJ2-1, with TRBD2 identical over 11 bases. Trimming took 10 bases from V and 5 from J; bases not matched to a gene: 7. The CDR3 is 14 residues long. CDR1 is SEHNR, CDR2 FQNEAQ, per germline (reference sequence). CDR3 sequence reads: CATILAGGHNEQFF. The CDR3 nucleotides are TGTGCCACCATTCTAGCGGGGGGCCACAATGAGCAGTTCTTC.

V is TRBV5-8 and J is TRBJ1-4, with unresolved D. With 4 bases removed from V and 1 base from J, the gap between germline ends came to 8 bases. The CDR3 spans 14 residues. From germline, CDR1 is SGHTS and CDR2 YDEGEE. CDR3 sequence: CASSLQETNEKLFF. CDR3 DNA: TGTGCCAGCAGCCTTCAGGAAACTAATGAAAAACTGTTTTTT.

The rearrangement uses TRBV4-1 and TRBJ2-7, with D perhaps TRBD2 (5 bases). Germline CDR1 and CDR2: MGHRA and YSYEKL. The ends were cut back, 7 bases at V and 2 bases at J, with 15 bases in the middle. The CDR3 is 14 residues long. Here the CDR3 reads CASTLKPGTYEQYF. In nucleotides, the CDR3 is TGCGCCAGCACCCTGAAGCCGGGGACCTACGAGCAGTACTTC.

The rearrangement joins TRBV5-4 to TRBJ2-3; 9 bases map to TRBD2. This CDR3 contains 15 residues. The germline V gene encodes CDR1 SGHNT and CDR2 YYREEE (reference sequence). Losses at the gene ends were 4 bases for V and 2 bases for J; bases not matched to a gene: 5. CDR3 in DNA: TGTGCCAGCAGCCGAGGACTAGCGAACACAGATACGCAGTATTTT. The encoded protein is CASSRGLANTDTQYF. Looking up the rest from reference TRBV5-4 and TRBJ2-3 gives the full variable domain: ETGVTQSPTHLIKTRGQQVTLRCSSQSGHNTVSWYQQALGQGPQFIFQYYREEENGRGNFPPRFSGLQFPNYSSELNVNALELDDSALYLCASSRGLANTDTQYFGPGTRLTVL.

The chain employs TRBV7-2 and TRBJ1-5, with a tentative D call TRBD1 (6 bases). This CDR3 is 15 amino acids long. Trimming shortened V by 3 bases and J by 0 bases, and 9 bases separated the two germline ends. The germline V gene has CDR1 SGHTA and CDR2 FQGNSA. This CDR3 reads CASSLGDTSNQPQHF. DNA for the CDR3: TGTGCCAGCAGCTTGGGGGACACTAGCAATCAGCCCCAGCATTTT.

This sequence joins TRBV5-6 and TRBJ2-1, with D uncertain. CDR3 length: 14 amino acids. Germline values: CDR1 SGHDT, CDR2 YYEEEE. The V gene lost 8 bases and the J gene lost 10 bases, with 22 bases spanning the gap. The CDR3 spells CASEEGPPTWEQFF. CDR3 sequence (DNA): TGTGCCAGTGAGGAAGGCCCCCCGACGTGGGAGCAGTTCTTC.

This clone was recorded only once. The V call is TRBV15, the J call TRBJ2-2, with 7 bases identical to TRBD1. Losses at the gene ends were 4 bases for V and 2 bases for J; bases not matched to a gene: 7. CDR1 and CDR2 (germline): LNHNV, YYDKDF (reference sequence). This CDR3 is built from 16 residues. CDR3 in amino acids: CATSTVRGLNTGELFF. The CDR3 DNA is TGTGCCACCAGCACCGTAAGGGGGCTCAACACCGGGGAGCTGTTTTTT. Full variable domain (remainder filled in from reference TRBV15 and TRBJ2-2): DAMVIQNPRYQVTQFGKPVTLSCSQTLNHNVMYWYQQKSSQAPKLLFHYYDKDFNNEADTPDNFQSRRPNTSFCFLDIRSPGLGDTAMYLCATSTVRGLNTGELFFGEGSRLTVL.

The chain employs TRBV5-1 and TRBJ2-7, with 9 bases that match TRBD2. The CDR3 has 15 residues. Germline CDR1 and CDR2: SGHRS and YFSETQ. J was trimmed by 4 bases and V by 3 bases; bases with no gene match: 8. The CDR3 DNA follows: TGCGCCAGCAGCTCTCTTAGCGGGAGAGGATACGAGCAGTACTTC. It specifies CASSSLSGRGYEQYF.

This rearrangement joins TRBV6-1 to TRBJ1-4, with TRBD1 matching 7 bases. The V gene's germline CDR1 is MNHNS and CDR2 SASEGT. With V trimmed by 7 bases and J by 5 bases, 10 bases remained unmatched. The CDR3 length is 15 residues. The CDR3 sequence is CASNDPGQRNEKLFF. The CDR3 region has the DNA TGTGCCAGCAACGATCCGGGACAGAGAAATGAAAAACTGTTTTTT.

The chain carries TRBV27 and TRBJ2-6; TRBD2 might be the D (5 bases). With 7 bases removed from V and 2 bases from J, the gap between germline ends came to 21 bases. This CDR3 is 18 amino acids long. The germline gives CDR1 MNHEY, CDR2 SMNVEV (reference sequence). CDR3 coding DNA: TGTGCCAGCACCACCAGGCAGACGGGATCCCCTGGGGCCAACGTCCTGACTTTC. Encoded protein: CASTTRQTGSPGANVLTF.